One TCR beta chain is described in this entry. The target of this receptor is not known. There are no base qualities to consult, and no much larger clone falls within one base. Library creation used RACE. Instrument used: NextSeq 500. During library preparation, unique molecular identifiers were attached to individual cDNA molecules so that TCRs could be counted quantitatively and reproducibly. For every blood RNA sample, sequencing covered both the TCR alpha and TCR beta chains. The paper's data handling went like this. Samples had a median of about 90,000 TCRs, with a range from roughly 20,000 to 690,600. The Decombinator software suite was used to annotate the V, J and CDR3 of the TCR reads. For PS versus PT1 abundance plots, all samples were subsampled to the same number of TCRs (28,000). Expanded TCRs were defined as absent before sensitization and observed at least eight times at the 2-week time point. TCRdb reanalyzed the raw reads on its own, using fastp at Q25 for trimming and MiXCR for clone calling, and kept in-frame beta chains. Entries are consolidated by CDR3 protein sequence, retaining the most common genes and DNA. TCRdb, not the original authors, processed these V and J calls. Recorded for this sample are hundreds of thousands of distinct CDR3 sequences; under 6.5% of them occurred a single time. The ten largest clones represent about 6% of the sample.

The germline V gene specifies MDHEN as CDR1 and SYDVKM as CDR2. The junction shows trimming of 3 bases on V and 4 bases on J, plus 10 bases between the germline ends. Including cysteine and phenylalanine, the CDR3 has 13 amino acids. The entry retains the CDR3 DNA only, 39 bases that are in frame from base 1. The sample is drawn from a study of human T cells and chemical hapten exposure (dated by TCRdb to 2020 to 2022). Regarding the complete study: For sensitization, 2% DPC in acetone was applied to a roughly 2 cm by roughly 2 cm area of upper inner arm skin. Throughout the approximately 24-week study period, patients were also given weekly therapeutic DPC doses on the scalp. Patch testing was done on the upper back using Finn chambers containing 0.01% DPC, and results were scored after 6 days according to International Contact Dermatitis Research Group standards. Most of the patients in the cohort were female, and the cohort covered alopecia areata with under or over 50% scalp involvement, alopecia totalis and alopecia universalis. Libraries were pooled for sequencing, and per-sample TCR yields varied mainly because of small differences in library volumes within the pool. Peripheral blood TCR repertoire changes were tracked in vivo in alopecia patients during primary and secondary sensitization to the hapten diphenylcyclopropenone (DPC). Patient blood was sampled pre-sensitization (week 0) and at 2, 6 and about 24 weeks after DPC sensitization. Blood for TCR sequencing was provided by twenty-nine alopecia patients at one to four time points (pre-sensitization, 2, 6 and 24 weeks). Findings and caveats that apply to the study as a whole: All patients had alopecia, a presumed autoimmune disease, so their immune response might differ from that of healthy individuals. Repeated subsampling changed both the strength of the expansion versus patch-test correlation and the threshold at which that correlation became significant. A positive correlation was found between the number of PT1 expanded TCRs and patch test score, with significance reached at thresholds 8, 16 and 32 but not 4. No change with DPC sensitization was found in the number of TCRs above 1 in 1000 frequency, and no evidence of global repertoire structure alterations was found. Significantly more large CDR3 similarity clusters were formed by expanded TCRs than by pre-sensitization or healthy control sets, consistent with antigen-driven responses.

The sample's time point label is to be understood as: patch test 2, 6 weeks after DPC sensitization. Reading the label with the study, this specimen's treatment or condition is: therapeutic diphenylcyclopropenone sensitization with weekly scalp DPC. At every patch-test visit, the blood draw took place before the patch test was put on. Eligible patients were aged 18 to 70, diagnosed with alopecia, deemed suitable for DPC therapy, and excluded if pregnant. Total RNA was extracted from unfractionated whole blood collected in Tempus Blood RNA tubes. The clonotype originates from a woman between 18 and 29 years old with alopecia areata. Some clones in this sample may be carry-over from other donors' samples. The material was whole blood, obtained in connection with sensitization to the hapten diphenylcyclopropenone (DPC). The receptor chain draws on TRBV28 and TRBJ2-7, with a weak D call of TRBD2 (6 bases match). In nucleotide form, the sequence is TGTGCCAGCAGTTTCCACGGGGGTTACGAGCAGTACTTC. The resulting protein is CASSFHGGYEQYF.